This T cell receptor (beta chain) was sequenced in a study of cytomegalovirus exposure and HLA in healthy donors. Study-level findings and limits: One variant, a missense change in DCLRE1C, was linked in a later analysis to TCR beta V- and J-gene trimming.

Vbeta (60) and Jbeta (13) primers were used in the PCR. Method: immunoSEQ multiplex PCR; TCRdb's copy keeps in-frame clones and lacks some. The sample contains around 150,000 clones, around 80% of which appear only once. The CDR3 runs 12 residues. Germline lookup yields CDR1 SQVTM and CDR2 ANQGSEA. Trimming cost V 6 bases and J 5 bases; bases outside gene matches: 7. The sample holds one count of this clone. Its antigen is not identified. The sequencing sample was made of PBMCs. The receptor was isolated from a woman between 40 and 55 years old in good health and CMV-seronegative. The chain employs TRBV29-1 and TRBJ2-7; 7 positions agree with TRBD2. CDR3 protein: CSVENAGDEQYF. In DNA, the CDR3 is TGCAGCGTCGAAAATGCGGGAGACGAGCAGTACTTC.